The present T cell receptor beta chain was sequenced within a study of cytomegalovirus exposure and HLA in healthy donors. PCR primers comprised 60 Vbeta and 13 Jbeta primers. Assay: immunoSEQ multiplex PCR; the TCRdb copy retains only in-frame clones and omits some. This table has more than 110,000 clones, around 75% appearing once. The V segment lost 6 bases and the J segment 0 bases; nucleotides outside the gene matches: 3. Germline-derived CDR1 and CDR2 are MNHEY and SVGAGI. This CDR3 is built from 15 residues. V is TRBV6-5 and J is TRBJ1-5, with TRBD1 matching over 9 bases. The sample taken for sequencing was PBMCs. The sequence was obtained from a woman younger than 45 in good health and CMV-seronegative. This CDR3 is CASRGQGNSNQPQHF. Written as DNA, the CDR3 is TGTGCCAGCAGAGGACAGGGGAATAGCAATCAGCCCCAGCATTTT.